Ten or more counts support the clone carrying this TCR beta chain. Antigen unknown. This sample was taken from a study of early T cells in non-severe SARS-CoV-2 infection. Overall study findings and caveats: VDJdb-based matching was biased toward anti-spike CD8 responses and missed private and CD4 specificities.

Trimming removed 10 bases from V and 10 bases from J, with 11 bases in between. CDR1 and CDR2 from the germline V gene are WSHSY and SAAADI. This CDR3 region has 10 residues. Unique molecular identifiers were affixed to single, distinct cDNA molecules. In TCRdb, the 5' RACE reads were re-called with MiXCR into one record per CDR3 protein. In the table there are around 12,000 distinct CDR3 sequences, 4.8% of which are singletons. The chain couples TRBV10-2 to TRBJ2-1, with D tentatively TRBD2 (5 bases). The receptor was derived from an adult who was a healthcare worker with PCR-confirmed SARS-CoV-2 infection or an uninfected control (not recorded which). Sequencing used whole blood. DNA for the CDR3: TGCGCCACCAAAGAGGGCGAGCAGTTCTTC. Translated: CATKEGEQFF.